Below are 23 T cell receptor beta chains sequenced from a single sample in a study of cytomegalovirus exposure and HLA in healthy donors. With 60 Vbeta and 13 Jbeta primers, the PCR was carried out. This table comes from immunoSEQ multiplex PCR, and its TCRdb copy is limited to in-frame clones, with some not included. Of 150,000 to 200,000 clones in the sample, approximately 80% were seen once. The material sequenced was PBMCs. These TCRs come from a woman in her 30s in good health and CMV-seronegative.

The chain recombines TRBV4-2 with TRBJ2-7, with a tentative D call TRBD1 (6 bases). The CDR3 is made up of 18 amino acids. Germline CDR1 reads LGHNA; CDR2 reads YNFKEQ. Trimming took off 4 bases at V and 0 bases at J, with 22 bases between the two ends. CDR3 in DNA: TGTGCCAGCAGCCCCAAACGGGACACCGGATTTAGCTCCTACGAGCAGTACTTC. The encoded protein is CASSPKRDTGFSSYEQYF.

V gene TRBV6-6 combines with J gene TRBJ2-3; possibly TRBD2 for D (6 bases). The length of the CDR3 is 16 residues. V lost 6 bases and J 3 bases, leaving 19 bases between the germline ends. Germline loops: CDR1 MNHNY, CDR2 SVGAGI (reference sequence). The CDR3 reads CASSDRSPGGTDTQYF. CDR3 bases: TGTGCCAGCAGCGACCGATCCCCCGGAGGGACAGATACGCAGTATTTT.

This clone was detected a few times. The chain links TRBV5-4 to TRBJ1-2; no definite D call. The germline gives CDR1 SGHNT, CDR2 YYREEE (reference sequence). The germline V and J ends were trimmed by 6 bases and 5 bases, with 14 bases remaining between them. The CDR3 is 13 amino acids. Written as DNA, the CDR3 is TGTGCCAGCACCCCGGAGGGTGGGTATGGCTACACCTTC. It is translated as CASTPEGGYGYTF.

The genes are TRBV21-1 and TRBJ2-7; TRBD2, the D gene given by the table, was not confirmed from the DNA. TRBV21-1 is reported as a pseudogene. The CDR3 covers 14 residues. CDR3 sequence reads: CASGSGGASYEQYF. The CDR3 DNA is TGTGCCAGCGGTAGCGGGGGCGCCTCCTACGAGCAGTACTTC.

This clone turned up a few times. The V and J genes are TRBV27 and TRBJ2-2; tentatively, D is TRBD1 (5 bases). The germline V and J ends were trimmed by 5 bases and 0 bases, with 10 bases remaining between them. The CDR3 totals 15 residues. The germline V gene has CDR1 MNHEY and CDR2 SMNVEV (reference sequence). DNA of the CDR3: TGTGCCAGCAGTATTACGACAGCGAACACCGGGGAGCTGTTTTTT. Translation: CASSITTANTGELFF.

About this clone: A junction end diverges from the germline sequence, so it may reflect a read error. The genes are TRBV7-9 and TRBJ2-3; 10 nucleotides agree with TRBD2. Germline V gives CDR1 SEHNR, CDR2 FQNEAQ (reference sequence). The CDR3 extends over 19 amino acids. The CDR3 here is CSSSRLGAGLAERGDTQYF. As DNA, the CDR3 is TGTTCCAGCAGCCGTTTAGGGGCCGGACTAGCGGAAAGGGGAGATACGCAGTATTTT.

This clone was detected only a few times. The chain combines TRBV5-1 with TRBJ2-7; 7 nucleotides agree with TRBD2. J gave up 2 bases and V 4 bases, and 6 bases lay outside the gene matches. In germline, CDR1 is SGHRS, CDR2 YFSETQ. This CDR3 is 14 amino acids long. CDR3 loop: CASSPLGGTYEQYF. In nucleotides, the CDR3 is TGCGCCAGCAGCCCTTTGGGGGGGACCTACGAGCAGTACTTC.

The chain combines TRBV4-2 with TRBJ1-4; possible D gene TRBD1, 5 bases. The CDR3 is 16 residues long. V lost 1 base and J lost 1, with 10 bases in between. From germline, CDR1 is LGHNA and CDR2 YNFKEQ. CDR3 in amino acids: CASSQAERGTNEKLFF. The DNA for the CDR3 is TGTGCCAGCAGCCAAGCGGAAAGGGGAACTAATGAAAAACTGTTTTTT.

The CDR3 nucleotides read TGTGCCAGCAGCGGTGACAGTTATGTAGAAGCTTTCTTT. Residues: CASSGDSYVEAFF. V is TRBV11-2 and J is TRBJ1-1, with a possible D match to TRBD1 (5 bases). The CDR3 sequence is 13 residues long. V was cut by 5 bases and J by 8 bases, with 15 bases left in between. Germline values: CDR1 SGHAT, CDR2 FQNNGV.

The chain combines TRBV19 with TRBJ1-2; no definite D call. The CDR3 is 13 amino acids. Germline V gene sequence: CDR1 LNHDA, CDR2 SQIVND (reference sequence). V shed 3 bases and J shed 4 bases, with 9 bases lying between them. This CDR3 is CASSISEVYGYTF. The CDR3, as DNA: TGTGCCAGTAGTATTAGTGAAGTCTATGGCTACACCTTC.

This clone was counted a few times. The V and J genes are TRBV2 and TRBJ1-2, with a possible D match to TRBD1 (5 bases). V dropped 3 bases and J dropped 7 bases, with 15 bases sitting between them. The CDR3 runs 14 residues. Germline V gene data show CDR1 as SNHLY and CDR2 as FYNNEI. CDR3 coding DNA: TGTGCCAGCAGTGAGGCCGCCGGGGGATTTGGCTACACCTTC. Encoded protein: CASSEAAGGFGYTF.

As regards this clone: Other nucleotide sequences from this sample produce the same CDR3. J is TRBJ1-5 and V is TRBV18, with D tentatively TRBD1 (5 bases). Trimming pared 2 bases from V and 5 bases from J, leaving 7 bases between. The V gene's germline CDR1 is KGHSH and CDR2 LQKENI. CDR3 length: 13 amino acids. The CDR3: CASSPGGDQPQHF. In DNA, the CDR3 is TGTGCCAGCTCACCAGGAGGGGATCAGCCCCAGCATTTT.

The V and J genes are TRBV5-1 and TRBJ1-1; D is undetermined. Looked up from germline, CDR1 is SGHRS and CDR2 is YFSETQ. Trimming took 5 bases from V and 3 from J, leaving 8 bases between them. The CDR3 has 12 amino acids. CDR3 sequence reads: CASSDSHTEAFF. As DNA, the CDR3 is TGCGCCAGCAGTGACTCTCACACTGAAGCTTTCTTT.

This clone turned up a few times. V usage is TRBV5-8 and J usage is TRBJ2-2; D unclear. The CDR3 sequence is 16 residues long. Germline V lookup: CDR1 SGHTS, CDR2 YDEGEE. V was cut by 1 base and J by 0 bases, with 10 bases left in between. The DNA of the CDR3 is TGTGCCAGCAGCTTGTTGGCTGGCCCGAACACCGGGGAGCTGTTTTTT. Translation: CASSLLAGPNTGELFF.

The chain combines TRBV7-6 with TRBJ2-1; 11 positions match TRBD2. The CDR3 has 15 amino acids. Germline trimming cut 2 bases from V and 7 bases from J; bases unmatched to any gene: 4. Germline loops: CDR1 SGHVS, CDR2 FNYEAQ. The CDR3 here is CASSLTGLAGNEQFF. The CDR3 DNA reads as TGTGCCAGCAGCTTAACCGGACTAGCGGGTAATGAGCAGTTCTTC. The variable domain in full, completed from reference TRBV7-6 and TRBJ2-1, reads GAGVSQSPRYKVTKRGQDVALRCDPISGHVSLYWYRQALGQGPEFLTYFNYEAQQDKSGLPNDRFSAERPEGSISTLTIQRTEQRDSAMYRCASSLTGLAGNEQFFGPGTRLTVL.

This sequence joins TRBV7-3 and TRBJ1-6; no reliable D call. The CDR3 is 14 residues long. From germline, CDR1 is SGHTA and CDR2 FQGTGA. Deletions cut 0 bases from V and 7 bases from J, with 7 bases between. The CDR3 protein is CASSLTEVNSPLHF. Here the CDR3 DNA reads TGTGCCAGCAGCTTAACTGAGGTCAATTCACCCCTCCACTTT.

The table lists this clone with a few counts. The rearrangement links TRBV13 to TRBJ1-1; 9 bases are a match to TRBD1. Germline assignment: CDR1 PRHDT and CDR2 FYEKMQ (reference sequence). V was clipped by 1 base and J by 11 bases; unmatched bases: 17. The CDR3 spans 17 residues. CDR3 in amino acids: CASSLEGDRVILSGAFF. The CDR3 DNA reads as TGTGCCAGCAGCTTAGAAGGGGACAGGGTCATTCTTTCAGGGGCTTTCTTT.

In the case of this clone: This same CDR3 is encoded by further DNA sequences in the sample. The chain combines TRBV5-4 with TRBJ1-6, with 8 bases that match TRBD1. The length of the CDR3 is 15 residues. CDR1 is SGHNT and CDR2 is YYREEE in the germline V gene (reference sequence). Unmatched junction bases numbered 8, after V lost 5 bases and J lost 7 bases. This CDR3 is CASRSGTGYNSPLHF. CDR3 nucleotides: TGTGCCAGCAGAAGCGGGACAGGTTACAATTCACCCCTCCACTTT.

V usage is TRBV19 and J usage is TRBJ2-2; 8 bases agree with TRBD2. Unmatched junction bases numbered 7, after V lost 3 bases and J lost 4 bases. From germline, CDR1 is LNHDA and CDR2 SQIVND (reference sequence). CDR3 size: 16 residues. The DNA of the CDR3 is TGTGCCAGTAGTATCTCAGCGGGAGTGGGCACCGGGGAGCTGTTTTTT. Translating it yields CASSISAGVGTGELFF.

J is TRBJ1-2 and V is TRBV29-1; D is unclear. V lost 4 bases and J 5 bases, leaving 32 bases between the germline ends. The CDR3 totals 19 residues. Per germline, CDR1 SQVTM and CDR2 ANQGSEA. The CDR3 sequence: CSVGNPPGRREGLLYGYTF. The CDR3 nucleotides are TGCAGCGTTGGAAACCCTCCGGGCCGACGAGAGGGATTACTGTATGGCTACACCTTC.

The rearrangement uses TRBV6-1 and TRBJ2-5, with unresolved D. The DNA end is more similar to TRBJ2-7, so the J call may be wrong. CDR3 length equals 17 residues. Germline V CDR1 and CDR2: MNHNS, SASEGT. CDR3: CASSAYSVAHSSYEQYF. DNA of the CDR3: TGTGCCAGCAGTGCTTACTCGGTGGCGCATAGCTCCTACGAGCAGTACTTC.

This clone has a single count. The chain uses TRBV29-1 and TRBJ1-2; D is uncertain. V gave up 4 bases and J gave up 2 bases, with 8 bases separating them. CDR1 is SQVTM, CDR2 ANQGSEA, per germline. The length of the CDR3 is 12 residues. The CDR3 region has the DNA TGCAGCGTTGGTTCAGGCAACTATGGCTACACCTTC. This gives the protein CSVGSGNYGYTF.

Points on this clone: Other DNA sequences in the sample encode the same CDR3. This chain links TRBV2 with TRBJ1-5; 8 nucleotides align to TRBD1. The CDR3 contains 14 residues. Trimming cost V 5 bases and J 3 bases; bases outside gene matches: 3. Germline lookup yields CDR1 SNHLY and CDR2 FYNNEI. CDR3 sequence: CASSKDRVNQPQHF. Written as DNA, the CDR3 is TGTGCCAGCAGTAAGGACAGGGTCAATCAGCCCCAGCATTTT. Full variable domain (outside the CDR3, taken from reference TRBV2 and TRBJ1-5): EPEVTQTPSHQVTQMGQEVILRCVPISNHLYFYWYRQILGQKVEFLVSFYNNEISEKSEIFDDQFSVERPDGSNFTLKIRSTKLEDSAMYFCASSKDRVNQPQHFGDGTRLSIL.